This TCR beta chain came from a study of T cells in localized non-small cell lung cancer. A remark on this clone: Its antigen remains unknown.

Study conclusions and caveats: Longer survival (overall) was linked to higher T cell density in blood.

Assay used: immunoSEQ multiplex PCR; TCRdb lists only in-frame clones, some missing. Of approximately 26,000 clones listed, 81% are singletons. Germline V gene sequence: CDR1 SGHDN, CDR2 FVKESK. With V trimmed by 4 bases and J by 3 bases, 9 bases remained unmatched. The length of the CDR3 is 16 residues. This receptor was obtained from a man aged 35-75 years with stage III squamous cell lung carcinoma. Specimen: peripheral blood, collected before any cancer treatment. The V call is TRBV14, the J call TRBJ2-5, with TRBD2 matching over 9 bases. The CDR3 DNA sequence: TGTGCCAGCAGCCCCCCCCGGGAGCGGGGGGAAGAGACCCAGTACTTC. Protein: CASSPPRERGEETQYF.